This TCR beta chain was recovered during a study of Graves' ophthalmopathy and Graves' hyperthyroidism. Findings of the study overall: Blood was where most expanded thyroid clonotypes above 0.001 frequency also turned up. Prediction of ophthalmopathy progression reached over 65% sensitivity and 72% to 80% specificity.

RNA transcripts provided the template for amplifying TCR beta CDR3 regions. After a first-round RT-PCR with HTBI primers, a second-round multiplex PCR was run. TCRdb redid the calling of the multiplex PCR reads with MiXCR, one entry per CDR3 protein. The table has under 200,000 distinct CDR3 sequences, under 40% seen once. Of note for this clonotype: Its cognate antigen is unknown.

CDR1 is LNHNV and CDR2 is YYDKDF in the germline V gene (reference sequence). The V end lost 0 bases, the J end lost 6 bases, and 11 bases lay between the germline ends. The CDR3 has 14 amino acids. Clinicians diagnosed using symptoms, serum thyroxine, TRAb, thyroid ultrasound and orbital computed tomography. The authors isolated PBMCs from 8 to 10 ml of fresh peripheral blood. The sequencing input was peripheral blood. This chain joins TRBV15 and TRBJ1-2; D is perhaps TRBD1 (6 bases). This receptor was taken from a woman between 40 and 55 years old with Graves' ophthalmopathy. The CDR3 nucleotides are TGTGCCACCAGCAGAGACAGGGGCGCAGATGGCTACACCTTC. Translating it yields CATSRDRGADGYTF.